Below are 9 T cell receptor beta chains sequenced from a single sample in a study of cytomegalovirus exposure and HLA in healthy donors. It was with 60 Vbeta and 13 Jbeta primers that the PCR ran. Profiling relied on immunoSEQ multiplex PCR, and the TCRdb table lists in-frame clones only, not all of them. Here the sample table reports roughly 60,000 clones. Sequencing was performed on PBMCs. The receptors stem from a woman aged 18-35 years in good health and CMV-seronegative.

The chain employs TRBV25-1 and TRBJ2-1; 7 bases are a match to TRBD1. The CDR3 covers 13 residues. The germline V gene encodes CDR1 MGHDK and CDR2 SYGVNS. V trimming: 9 bases; J trimming: 4 bases; junction bases outside the gene matches: 6. The CDR3 DNA sequence: TGTGCCAGTGACATGGGACAGTACAATGAGCAGTTCTTC. Protein: CASDMGQYNEQFF.

V usage is TRBV25-1 and J usage is TRBJ2-5; D is perhaps TRBD2 (7 bases). V gave up 8 bases and J gave up 0 bases, with 16 bases separating them. Germline V lookup: CDR1 MGHDK, CDR2 SYGVNS. The CDR3 covers 15 residues. The CDR3 region has the DNA TGTGCCAGCGGGGGGGGCGGGAATTACCAAGAGACCCAGTACTTC. As protein: CASGGGGNYQETQYF.

For the CDR3, the DNA is TGTGCCAGCAGCGTATGGGGGACAGGGATCGGTACTAATGATGGCTACACCTTC. Encoded protein: CASSVWGTGIGTNDGYTF. This chain joins TRBV25-1 and TRBJ1-2, with TRBD1 matching over 9 bases. Germline assignment: CDR1 MGHDK and CDR2 SYGVNS. J was trimmed by 6 bases and V by 6 bases; bases with no gene match: 20. There are 18 residues in the CDR3.

Concerning this clone itself: Other DNA sequences from this sample encode an identical CDR3 as well. The rearrangement joins TRBV4-2 to TRBJ1-2, with 7 bases that match TRBD1. The CDR3 is 15 residues long. V dropped 1 base and J dropped 4; count of bases not matched to a gene: 6. The germline gives CDR1 LGHNA, CDR2 YNFKEQ. The CDR3 DNA reads TGTGCCAGCAGCCAAGGTGACAGGGTCGGCTATGGCTACACCTTC. It encodes CASSQGDRVGYGYTF.

The genes are TRBV10-3 and TRBJ1-2, with D maybe TRBD1 (5 bases). The CDR3 is made up of 15 amino acids. Trimming took off 0 bases at V and 7 bases at J, with 15 bases between the two ends. Germline V CDR1 and CDR2: ENHRY, SYGVKD. The CDR3 region is CAISESSAGGVGYTF. The DNA of the CDR3 is TGTGCCATCAGTGAGTCTTCCGCGGGAGGGGTTGGCTACACCTTC.

The gene calls are TRBV4-1 and TRBJ2-1; 11 positions match TRBD2. With 2 bases clipped from V and 6 bases from J, the junction kept 3 bases outside the gene matches. CDR1 MGHRA and CDR2 YSYEKL come from the germline V gene. This CDR3 region has 15 residues. The CDR3: CASSQSSGGANEQFF. Written as DNA, the CDR3 is TGCGCCAGCAGCCAAAGTAGCGGGGGGGCCAATGAGCAGTTCTTC.

V gene TRBV29-1 combines with J gene TRBJ2-1; 11 bases are a match to TRBD1. This CDR3 has 13 amino acids. J lost 6 bases, V lost 7 bases, and 5 bases had no gene match. Germline V gene data show CDR1 as SQVTM and CDR2 as ANQGSEA. The CDR3 bases are TGCAGCGCACCGGGACAGGGGGGCAATGAGCAGTTCTTC. Translated, it gives CSAPGQGGNEQFF.

The chain uses TRBV30 and TRBJ1-2, with D perhaps matching TRBD1 (6 bases). V lost 8 bases and J lost 4, with 23 bases in between. CDR1 and CDR2 (germline): GTSNPN, SVGIG (reference sequence). This CDR3 is built from 15 residues. In DNA, the CDR3 is TGTGCCGGGGGAGATGGGGGGGCCGTTAGCTATGGCTACACCTTC. Encoded protein: CAGGDGGAVSYGYTF.

V and J are TRBV19 and TRBJ2-3; TRBD2 matches 8 bases. This CDR3 is built from 11 residues. Looked up from germline, CDR1 is LNHDA and CDR2 is SQIVND (reference sequence). CDR3 region: CTLAGLCTQYF. For the CDR3, the DNA is TGTACATTAGCGGGATTGTGTACGCAGTATTTT.